The clone carrying this T cell receptor (beta chain) was picked up many times. What it binds is not known. The CDR3 is 14 amino acids. From germline, CDR1 is MNHNY and CDR2 SVGAGI (reference sequence). With 0 bases removed from V and 2 bases from J, the gap between germline ends came to 7 bases. The sample's time point: longitudinal time-point 2. As healthy controls, volunteers from a blood bank in Maryland, USA, were used. The cDNA was synthesized by 5'RACE incorporating 10-nucleotide random UMIs. TCRdb redid the calling of the 5' RACE reads with MiXCR, one entry per CDR3 protein. The sample contains approximately 31,000 distinct CDR3 sequences, about 12% of which appear only once. The sample comes from a study of neurological immune-mediated disorders. Study findings and constraints: The study found the most TCR clonal expansion in HTLV-1-associated myelopathy and the least in multiple sclerosis, below healthy controls.

Sequenced material: PBMCs. The chain carries TRBV6-6 and TRBJ1-1, with unresolved D. This sequence originates from a woman aged 40 to 49 in good health. In DNA form, the CDR3 reads TGTGCCAGCAGTTACTCGCCAGGAAACACTGAAGCTTTCTTT. Its translation: CASSYSPGNTEAFF.